What follows describes a single TCR beta chain. Its specific antigen is unknown. It has no much larger one-base neighbor in the sample; base qualities were not kept. The data originate from a study of blood T cell repertoires in COVID-19 (TCRdb year 2020). Study-level background: Samples covering the acute and convalescent phases of COVID-19 were provided by collaborators in the United States, Italy and Spain. The material from the prospective study consisted of cDNA or gDNA derived from T cells, B-cell-depleted T cells, or PBMCs. Subjects who had been exposed to COVID-19, were actively infected with it, or had recovered from it provided the deeply sampled blood TCRbeta repertoires that made up the dataset. The repertoires were released in a freely available public database intended as a resource for research on the immune response to SARS-CoV-2. The samples were drawn from two sources: the first 160 participants of the ongoing ImmuneRACE study, and 1,200 or so subjects contributed by 6 global collaborators. Nearly every sample came with metadata listing a de-identified subject ID, COVID-19 status, age in years and sex. Where available, HLA class I and class II types were obtained from metadata supplied by the sample provider rather than from assay-based typing. Study-wide conclusions, independent of this receptor: How much clinical and demographic metadata was included differed by source and by participant, and the metadata was provided uncurated.

Inclusive of the bounding cysteine and phenylalanine, the CDR3 is 12 residues long. The entry retains the CDR3 DNA only, 36 bases that are in frame from base 1. Trimming takes 10 bases from V and 5 bases from J, and the germline ends sit 12 bases apart. CDR1 and CDR2 are read off the germline V gene (reference sequence) as LGHDT and YNNKEL. Participants in the prospective study were aged about 18 to 95 years, lived in more than 20 United States geographic areas, and enrolled through a virtual design. In the prospective study, participants were assigned to cohorts based on the clinical history participants reported in a screening survey and a study questionnaire. Recovered participants in ImmuneRACE Cohort 3 were defined as having two consecutive negative NP/OP PCR tests, clearance from a healthcare professional, or resolution of symptoms. Each participant in the prospective study had whole blood, serum and a nasopharyngeal or oropharyngeal swab collected by mobile phlebotomists. Participants in the prospective study had the option to provide additional blood draws and questionnaires over a roughly 2-month period. Prospective study blood samples were shipped either frozen or at room temperature before DNA extraction.

TCRbeta CDR3 regions were amplified from genomic DNA by means of the immunoSEQ Assay, a bias-controlled multiplex PCR. The original pipeline was this. Nucleated cell counts per sample were estimated from amplification of reference gene primers within the assay. To quantify the absolute abundance of each unique TCRbeta CDR3 rearrangement, sequence reads were collapsed and filtered. For each sample, productive Simpson clonality was calculated as the square root of Simpson's diversity index over productive rearrangements. Imported from immuneACCESS, the table was reduced by TCRdb to in-frame sequences with V and J called. These copies leave out some clones; in studies compared against another copy, an unresolved V gene accounts for under half, and the cause of the remainder is not known. V, J and clone size were drawn from that table, and D and trimming were deduced from the DNA. The sample contains some 420,000 clones, 85% to 90% of them found a single time. The top ten constitute 1.1% of the sample.

Sequenced input: PBMCs or T cells enriched from blood (not recorded which). This receptor chain uses TRBV3-1 (or the pseudogene TRBV3-2) and TRBJ1-5; TRBD1 is possibly the D segment (6 matching bases). This sequence was found in a man aged 25 to 40 who had recovered from COVID-19. At the DNA level, the sequence is TGTGCCACTACAGGGACCGATCAGCCCCAGCATTTT. Protein translation: CATTGTDQPQHF.